The 9 T cell receptor beta chains given below trace back to one sample, sequenced in a study of T cell repertoires in cytomegalovirus infection (dated by TCRdb to the late 2010s). Their specific antigens are unknown. Instrument used: Illumina HiSeq 1500. TCRdb's own reprocessing of the public reads used fastp at Q25 and MiXCR and kept productive beta chains. CDR3 protein sequences are deduplicated, and each keeps its most common genes and DNA. Within this sample are 550,000 to 700,000 distinct CDR3 sequences, with around two fifths of them counted one time only. The ten biggest clones cover 48% of the sample. The sample's treatment or condition label, in plain terms: in vitro stimulation with specific CMV peptide epitopes to enrich CMV-specific T cells. Specimen: cultured PBMCs, collected from culture after CMV antigen stimulation. All receptors come from a human donor in good health (CMV status not recorded). Some clones in this sample may be carry-over from other donors' samples.

V gene TRBV20-1 combines with J gene TRBJ2-5; 11 bases line up with TRBD1. CDR3 length: 15 amino acids. CDR1 and CDR2 (germline): DFQATT, SNEGSKA (reference sequence). V trimming: 6 bases; J trimming: 5 bases; junction bases outside the gene matches: 11. CDR3 loop: CSALGRGQGVETQYF. CDR3 DNA sequence: TGCAGTGCCCTCGGTAGGGGACAGGGGGTCGAGACCCAGTACTTC.

This clonotype was detected many times. The gene calls are TRBV7-2 and TRBJ1-1; no firm D call. Germline-derived CDR1 and CDR2 are SGHTA and FQGNSA. Trimming removed 2 bases from V and 1 base from J, with 8 bases in between. This CDR3 contains 14 residues. The CDR3 coding sequence is TGTGCCAGCAGCTTAAGTCCAGCGAACACTGAAGCTTTCTTT. It is translated as CASSLSPANTEAFF.

The CDR3 bases are TGTGCCAGCAGCTACCCCAAGGGAACTAGCGAAGAGACCCAGTACTTC. It specifies CASSYPKGTSEETQYF. The V and J genes are TRBV7-6 and TRBJ2-5; 7 bases align to TRBD2. Germline CDR1 SGHVS, CDR2 FNYEAQ. The CDR3 is 16 amino acids. V dropped 4 bases and J dropped 3; count of bases not matched to a gene: 11. The variable domain in full, with the rest retrieved from reference TRBV7-6 and TRBJ2-5, is GAGVSQSPRYKVTKRGQDVALRCDPISGHVSLYWYRQALGQGPEFLTYFNYEAQQDKSGLPNDRFSAERPEGSISTLTIQRTEQRDSAMYRCASSYPKGTSEETQYFGPGTRLLVL.

V gene TRBV19 combines with J gene TRBJ2-7; 9 bases map to TRBD2. Germline trimming cut 7 bases from V and 1 base from J; bases unmatched to any gene: 8. The CDR3 loop spans 15 amino acids. Germline-derived CDR1 and CDR2 are LNHDA and SQIVND (reference sequence). The CDR3 loop is CASTRVAGGSYEQYF. The CDR3, as DNA: TGTGCCAGTACCCGCGTGGCGGGAGGGTCCTACGAGCAGTACTTC.

A few counts support this clonotype. This rearrangement joins TRBV15 to TRBJ2-2; D not certain. This CDR3 region has 15 residues. Trimming left V 1 base short and J 2 bases short, with 8 bases between. CDR1 is LNHNV, CDR2 YYDKDF, per germline (reference sequence). CDR3 sequence reads: CATSRVQDNTGELFF. The CDR3 DNA reads TGTGCCACCAGCAGAGTTCAGGATAACACCGGGGAGCTGTTTTTT.

This rearrangement joins TRBV25-1 to TRBJ2-5; 10 positions agree with TRBD2. CDR3 length: 14 amino acids. J gave up 3 bases and V 5 bases, and 3 bases lay outside the gene matches. Looked up from germline, CDR1 is MGHDK and CDR2 is SYGVNS. CDR3 coding DNA: TGTGCCAGCAGTACACTAGCGGGGAAAGAGACCCAGTACTTC. Protein sequence: CASSTLAGKETQYF.

V and J are TRBV2 and TRBJ2-4; 13 bases fit TRBD2. This CDR3 spans 14 amino acids. After removal of 8 bases from V and 4 bases from J, the junction contained 2 bases not matched to a gene. CDR1 and CDR2 (germline): SNHLY, FYNNEI. As DNA, the CDR3 is TGTGCCAGCCGGGGACTAGCGGGGAAAAACATTCAGTACTTC. Protein sequence: CASRGLAGKNIQYF.

There are a few counts of this clonotype. Written as DNA, the CDR3 is TGTGCCAGCAGCTTAGGGCGGGCCAGCTCCTACGAGCAGTACTTC. Residues: CASSLGRASSYEQYF. V usage is TRBV7-2 and J usage is TRBJ2-7; perhaps TRBD2 as D (5 bases). The germline V and J ends were trimmed by 1 base and 0 bases, with 10 bases remaining between them. The CDR3 runs 15 residues. In germline, CDR1 is SGHTA, CDR2 FQGNSA.

V gene TRBV7-2 combines with J gene TRBJ1-5; no firm D call. V was trimmed by 5 bases and J by 0 bases, leaving 14 bases between them. CDR3 length equals 16 residues. Per germline, CDR1 SGHTA and CDR2 FQGNSA. The CDR3 DNA reads as TGTGCCAGCAGCGACCGGGCCTACCATAGCAATCAGCCCCAGCATTTT. Translation: CASSDRAYHSNQPQHF.